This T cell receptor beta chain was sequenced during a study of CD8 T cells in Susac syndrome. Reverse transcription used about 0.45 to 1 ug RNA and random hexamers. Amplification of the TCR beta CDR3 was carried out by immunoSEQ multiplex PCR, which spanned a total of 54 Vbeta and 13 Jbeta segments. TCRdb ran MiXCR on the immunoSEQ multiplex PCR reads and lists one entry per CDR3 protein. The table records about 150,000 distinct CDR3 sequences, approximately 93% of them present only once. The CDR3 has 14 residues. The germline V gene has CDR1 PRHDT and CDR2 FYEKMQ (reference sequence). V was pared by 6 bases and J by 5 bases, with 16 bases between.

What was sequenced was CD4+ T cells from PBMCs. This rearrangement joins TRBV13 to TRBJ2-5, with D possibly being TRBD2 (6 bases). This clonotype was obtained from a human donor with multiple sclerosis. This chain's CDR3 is CASSRLEGLETQYF. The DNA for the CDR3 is TGTGCCAGCAGTAGACTAGAGGGGCTTGAGACCCAGTACTTC.